This TCR beta chain came from a study of beta chain features in type 1 diabetes. The study, taken as a whole, reports: Moderately but significantly shorter TCRB CDR3s were found in Type 1 diabetes patients in all four CD4+ subsets. Naive, central memory and regulatory TCRB repertoires appeared more similar among patients than healthy donors.

J was trimmed by 7 bases and V by 2 bases; bases with no gene match: 16. The CDR3 is made up of 18 amino acids. Germline loops: CDR1 SGHDT, CDR2 YYEEEE. This clone was detected only a few times. The antigen is unknown. Blood was collected once per donor into heparin, averaging about 120 mL. Populations isolated by sorting all had purity greater than 95%. The investigators reverse transcribed all of the isolated RNA, so they sequenced expressed TCRB transcripts. TCRdb keeps only in-frame clones here, not all; method: immunoSEQ multiplex PCR. Altogether about 650,000 clones are present, roughly an eighth being singletons, with the ten largest covering roughly 0.12%.

The sequenced sample was naive CD4+ T cells from blood. The sequence derives from a man aged 25-40 years with type 1 diabetes. V and J are TRBV5-6 and TRBJ2-2; TRBD1 matches at 8 bases. The CDR3 reads CASSFRQGPSSFSGELFF. Here the CDR3 DNA reads TGTGCCAGCAGCTTTCGACAGGGGCCATCGTCGTTCAGCGGGGAGCTGTTTTTT.